This TCR beta chain was profiled in a study of T cells expressing NK-cell markers. Findings and limits, study-wide: Several donors' CD3+CD56-NKG2C+ cells were dominated by the same clonotypes. Nothing established the HCMV specificity of expanded NKG2C+ T cell clones.

TCRdb reprocessed the 5' RACE reads, keeping one entry per CDR3 protein, no DNA. With under 500,000 distinct CDR3 sequences in the sample, the ten largest clones hold about 7.1%. The CDR3 runs to 15 residues. Germline CDR1 SGHRS, CDR2 YFSETQ. For this clonotype: The target antigen is unknown.

The source is a woman between 18 and 75 years old in good health. Material: blood T cells: a sorted CD56 or NKG2C T cell subset, CD4+ or CD8+ T cells, or bulk PBMC T cells (not recorded which). The genes are TRBV5-1 and TRBJ2-2; TCRdb designates TRBD1, a call that cannot be tested without DNA. CDR3 in amino acids: CASSFSGQSSGELFF.